One sample yielded the 18 T cell receptor beta chains listed below, sequenced in a study of T cells in Graves' hyperthyroidism and ophthalmopathy. Amplification of TCR beta CDR3 regions used RNA as the template. TCR CDR3 regions were first amplified by RT-PCR with HTBI primers. TCRdb analysed the multiplex PCR reads with MiXCR anew, one entry per CDR3 protein. This sample has around 380,000 distinct CDR3 sequences, with around an eighth found just once. The sequencing sample was made of blood. Receptors were obtained from a man younger than 40 with Graves' hyperthyroidism that later progressed to Graves' ophthalmopathy.

The sample holds a few counts of this clonotype. The gene calls are TRBV5-6 and TRBJ1-2; a weak D match, TRBD1 (6 bases). The germline CDR1 and CDR2 sequences are SGHDT and YYEEEE. The CDR3 length is 15 residues. V was pared by 0 bases and J by 4 bases, with 13 bases between. For the CDR3, the DNA is TGTGCCAGCAGCTTGGGCGCAGGGGCGTTCTATGGCTACACCTTC. This codes for CASSLGAGAFYGYTF.

This clonotype has a count of ten or more. V usage is TRBV20-1 and J usage is TRBJ2-1, with 7 bases matching TRBD2. The CDR3 consists of 15 residues. V lost 1 base, J lost 0 bases, and 3 bases stayed unmatched. Germline CDR1 and CDR2: DFQATT and SNEGSKA (reference sequence). The CDR3: CSARGLADSYNEQFF. DNA of the CDR3: TGCAGTGCTAGAGGGCTAGCGGACTCCTACAATGAGCAGTTCTTC.

To note about this clonotype: This CDR3 is missing its conserved last phenylalanine or tryptophan, likely due to a read error. V is TRBV5-1 and J is TRBJ1-1; 9 positions agree with TRBD1. CDR3 size: 14 residues. The germline gives CDR1 SGHRS, CDR2 YFSETQ. CDR3 coding DNA: TGCGCCAGCAGCGCACAGGGGGCCAACACTAAAGCTTTCCTT. Translated: CASSAQGANTKAFL.

This clonotype was counted many times. As DNA, the CDR3 is TGTGCCTGGAGTCGATTGCGGGGGTCCACAGATACGCAGTATTTT. Translated, it gives CAWSRLRGSTDTQYF. The chain employs TRBV30 and TRBJ2-3, with 7 bases that match TRBD2. Germline assignment: CDR1 GTSNPN and CDR2 SVGIG (reference sequence). The CDR3 has 15 residues. After removal of 2 bases from V and 2 bases from J, the junction contained 7 bases not matched to a gene.

The CDR3 DNA follows: TGCAGCGTTAGGCCGCAAGAGACCCAGTACTTC. Translated, it gives CSVRPQETQYF. This chain links TRBV29-1 with TRBJ2-5; no firm D call. The CDR3 sequence is 11 residues long. Trimming pared 5 bases from V and 2 bases from J, leaving 6 bases between. CDR1 and CDR2 (germline): SQVTM, ANQGSEA.

The chain employs TRBV20-1 and TRBJ2-4; D ambiguous. The CDR3 loop spans 13 amino acids. From germline, CDR1 is DFQATT and CDR2 SNEGSKA (reference sequence). Trimming removed 2 bases from V and 5 bases from J, with 10 bases in between. CDR3 region: CSARSHTENIQYF. CDR3 DNA: TGCAGTGCTAGATCCCACACAGAAAACATTCAGTACTTC.

In regard to this clonotype: This clone may be a read error of a much larger clone one base away. The J gene is TRBJ2-3, the V gene TRBV5-1, with D unclear. V was shortened by 3 bases and J by 3 bases, with 14 bases between the two germline ends. This CDR3 is built from 15 residues. The germline CDR1 and CDR2 sequences are SGHRS and YFSETQ. CDR3 DNA sequence: TGCGCCAGCAGCTCCCGCCGCGTGGGGACAGATACGCAGTATTTT. Its protein is CASSSRRVGTDTQYF.

This clonotype appeared many times. The chain joins TRBV10-3 to TRBJ2-2, with 8 bases fitting TRBD1. CDR3 length: 16 amino acids. V gave up 3 bases and J gave up 5 bases; unmatched junction bases: 8. Germline V gene lookup returns CDR1 ENHRY and CDR2 SYGVKD. The CDR3 loop is CAISDPGQGRTGELFF. The CDR3, as DNA: TGTGCCATCAGTGACCCTGGACAGGGACGGACCGGGGAGCTGTTTTTT.

At least ten counts were recorded for this clonotype. V is TRBV28 and J is TRBJ1-5; D perhaps matches TRBD1 (6 bases). Germline loops: CDR1 MDHEN, CDR2 SYDVKM. This CDR3 has 13 amino acids. The ends were cut back, 7 bases at V and 8 bases at J, with 15 bases in the middle. The CDR3 loop is CASTKQGNKPQHF. In DNA form, the CDR3 reads TGTGCCAGCACCAAACAGGGTAATAAGCCCCAGCATTTT. Filled out from reference TRBV28 and TRBJ1-5, the complete variable domain reads DVKVTQSSRYLVKRTGEKVFLECVQDMDHENMFWYRQDPGLGLRLIYFSYDVKMKEKGDIPEGYSVSREKKERFSLILESASTNQTSMYLCASTKQGNKPQHFGDGTRLSIL.

This clonotype was counted only a few times. The V and J genes are TRBV7-3 and TRBJ1-1, with D uncertain. Trimming removed 2 bases at V and 4 bases at J, with 11 bases between. The CDR3 runs to 14 residues. The germline CDR1 and CDR2 sequences are SGHTA and FQGTGA. DNA of the CDR3: TGTGCCAGCAGCTTAGGTTTGAGCGCCACTGAAGCTTTCTTT. Protein sequence: CASSLGLSATEAFF.

The J gene is TRBJ2-5, the V gene TRBV6-4; possible D gene TRBD1, 6 bases. CDR1 is MRHNA, CDR2 SNTAGT, per germline. The CDR3 length is 13 residues. V lost 6 bases and J lost 5, with 13 bases in between. The CDR3 is CASSLDQGETQYF. CDR3 bases: TGTGCCAGCAGCCTTGACCAGGGGGAGACCCAGTACTTC.

V and J are TRBV3-1 and TRBJ2-7, with a tentative D call TRBD1 (5 bases). CDR1 LGHDT and CDR2 YNNKEL come from the germline V gene (reference sequence). The CDR3 loop spans 17 amino acids. The V gene lost 1 base and the J gene lost 5 bases, with 21 bases spanning the gap. CDR3 sequence: CASSQVRGRRGSDEQYF. CDR3 bases: TGTGCCAGCAGCCAAGTGCGAGGCCGAAGGGGATCCGACGAGCAGTACTTC.

The rearrangement joins TRBV2 to TRBJ2-5; possible D gene TRBD1, 6 bases. This CDR3 has 19 amino acids. V shed 0 bases and J shed 0 bases, with 20 bases lying between them. Per the germline V gene, CDR1 is SNHLY and CDR2 is FYNNEI. This chain's CDR3 is CASSEALFLGHLYQETQYF. The CDR3 DNA follows: TGTGCCAGCAGTGAAGCGCTTTTCTTGGGACACCTGTACCAAGAGACCCAGTACTTC. The variable domain in full, completed from reference TRBV2 and TRBJ2-5, reads EPEVTQTPSHQVTQMGQEVILRCVPISNHLYFYWYRQILGQKVEFLVSFYNNEISEKSEIFDDQFSVERPDGSNFTLKIRSTKLEDSAMYFCASSEALFLGHLYQETQYFGPGTRLLVL.

This clonotype was counted only a few times. V and J are TRBV10-3 and TRBJ2-7; 7 nucleotides align to TRBD1. Germline V gene lookup returns CDR1 ENHRY and CDR2 SYGVKD. Germline trimming cut 10 bases from V and 11 bases from J; bases unmatched to any gene: 17. This CDR3 comprises 13 residues. The CDR3 region has the DNA TGTGCCACCCAGGACACCGGAGGACAGGAGGAGTACTTC. It translates to CATQDTGGQEEYF.

The table lists this clonotype with many counts. The V and J genes are TRBV5-1 and TRBJ1-2; D may be TRBD1 (5 bases). This CDR3 comprises 13 residues. The ends were cut back, 0 bases at V and 10 bases at J, with 13 bases in the middle. CDR1 and CDR2 from the germline V gene are SGHRS and YFSETQ. CDR3 nucleotide sequence: TGCGCCAGCAGCTTGGGGACCCCGGGGGTCTACACCTTC. Translating it yields CASSLGTPGVYTF.

Only a few counts were recorded for this clonotype. This chain uses TRBV7-9 with TRBJ2-5; TRBD2 agrees at 16 bases. CDR3 length: 16 amino acids. Looked up from germline, CDR1 is SEHNR and CDR2 is FQNEAQ (reference sequence). The V segment lost 5 bases and the J segment 5 bases; nucleotides outside the gene matches: 5. The chain's CDR3 is CASSPGLAGGLETQYF. The CDR3, as DNA: TGTGCCAGCAGCCCGGGACTAGCGGGGGGGCTTGAGACCCAGTACTTC.

The chain couples TRBV29-1 to TRBJ2-2; 9 bases match TRBD1. J lost 5 bases, V lost 7 bases, and 5 bases had no gene match. The CDR3 length is 13 residues. Germline CDR1 SQVTM, CDR2 ANQGSEA. For the CDR3, the DNA is TGCAGCGGGGGGACAGGGAAAACCGGGGAGCTGTTTTTT. This encodes CSGGTGKTGELFF.

This clonotype appeared a few times. The J gene is TRBJ2-7, the V gene TRBV3-1; D might be TRBD1 or TRBD2, each matching 5 bases. From germline, CDR1 is LGHDT and CDR2 YNNKEL (reference sequence). V was pared by 7 bases and J by 4 bases, with 14 bases between. The CDR3 has 13 residues. CDR3 residues: CASNSRGTYEQYF. DNA of the CDR3: TGTGCCAGCAATTCGAGGGGTACGTACGAGCAGTACTTC.